A selection of T cell receptor beta chains follows, all from one sample in a study of graft-versus-host responses after intestinal transplantation. Assay used: immunoSEQ multiplex PCR; TCRdb lists only in-frame clones, some missing. The sample records about 19,000 clones, around nine tenths being singletons. This sample comprised bone marrow, obtained approximately 120 days after transplant. These receptors were taken from a human patient who received an intestinal transplant, so some T cells may come from the graft donor. Both conserved end residues are part of each CDR3. Each record gives: D gene, clone size, J gene, V gene, CDR3 protein, CDR3 DNA. The D gene is left open where the match is weak. Clone sizes are given selectively: once, few, many, or a class where the clone is expanded.

. | . | TRBJ2-1 | TRBV5-1 | CASSLAVSSSYNEQFF | TGCGCCAGCAGCTTGGCGGTTTCCAGCTCCTACAATGAGCAGTTCTTC
. | . | TRBJ2-3 | TRBV7-2 | CASSLGAGGQDTQYF | TGTGCCAGCAGCTTAGGAGCCGGGGGGCAAGATACGCAGTATTTT
. | . | TRBJ2-1 | TRBV12-5 | CASGLTGPNEQFF | TGTGCTAGTGGTTTGACGGGCCCAAATGAGCAGTTCTTC
. | . | TRBJ1-1 | TRBV6-6 | CASSLRGTEAFF | TGTGCCAGCAGTTTGCGGGGAACTGAAGCTTTCTTT
TRBD2 | once | TRBJ2-7 | TRBV7-6 | CASSSGLASTNEQYF | TGTGCCAGCAGCTCTGGACTAGCCTCGACGAACGAGCAGTACTTC
TRBD2 | . | TRBJ2-1 | TRBV6-1 | CASSEVTSDYNEQFF | TGTGCCAGCAGTGAAGTGACTAGCGACTACAATGAGCAGTTCTTC
TRBD2 | . | TRBJ2-3 | TRBV29-1 | CSVGGLTITDTQYF | TGCAGCGTGGGGGGACTAACTATCACAGATACGCAGTATTTT
. | . | TRBJ1-1 | TRBV6-5 | CASTMQGSTEAFF | TGTGCCAGCACCATGCAGGGATCCACTGAAGCTTTCTTT
. | few | TRBJ1-1 | TRBV5-1 | CASKEQGRDTEAFF | TGCGCCAGCAAAGAGCAGGGGCGAGACACTGAAGCTTTCTTT
TRBD2 | few | TRBJ2-1 | TRBV6-4 | CASSDSGTSGSNEQFF | TGTGCCAGCAGTGACTCAGGGACTAGCGGGAGCAATGAGCAGTTCTTC
. | . | TRBJ2-1 | TRBV5-6 | CASSFIMKEGEQFF | TGTGCCAGCAGCTTTATTATGAAGGAAGGTGAGCAGTTCTTC
. | . | TRBJ2-2 | TRBV29-1 | CSVEDLEGEVAGELFF | TGCAGCGTTGAAGATCTGGAGGGAGAAGTAGCCGGGGAGCTGTTTTTT
. | . | TRBJ2-7 | TRBV15 | CATRPDPLAYEQYF | TGTGCCACCAGGCCGGACCCGCTGGCCTACGAGCAGTACTTC
. | . | TRBJ2-5 | TRBV27 | CASSSRNVQGTQYF | TGTGCCAGCAGTTCCAGGAACGTTCAAGGGACCCAGTACTTC
TRBD1 | . | TRBJ2-1 | TRBV28 | CASSWDRAYNEQFF | TGTGCCAGCAGTTGGGACAGGGCCTACAATGAGCAGTTCTTC
. | . | TRBJ2-7 | TRBV7-9 | CASSPYSGEQYF | TGTGCCAGCAGCCCCTATTCGGGGGAGCAGTACTTC
TRBD1 | . | TRBJ1-2 | TRBV27 | CASSFAQGVRGYTF | TGTGCCAGCAGTTTCGCGCAGGGGGTTCGAGGCTACACCTTC
. | once | TRBJ2-1 | TRBV12-2 | CASRLAWARRRNEQFF | TGTGCAAGTCGCTTAGCGTGGGCTAGACGGCGCAATGAGCAGTTCTTC
. | . | TRBJ1-5 | TRBV4-1 | CASSQLGLSNQPQHF | TGCGCCAGCAGCCAGCTAGGACTTAGCAATCAGCCCCAGCATTTT
. | . | TRBJ2-7 | TRBV4-1 | CASSQVSTADEQYF | TGCGCCAGCAGCCAAGTATCGACAGCGGACGAGCAGTACTTC
TRBD1 | . | TRBJ1-4 | TRBV27 | CASRDRGEKLFF | TGTGCCAGCAGGGACAGGGGTGAAAAACTGTTTTTT
. | . | TRBJ2-7 | TRBV10-1 | CASSETESSYEQYF | TGCGCCAGCAGCGAGACGGAAAGTTCGTACGAGCAGTACTTC
. | . | TRBJ2-1 | TRBV21-1 | CASSPGQQDRHRDEQFF | TGTGCCAGCAGCCCTGGACAACAGGACAGGCATCGGGATGAGCAGTTCTTC
. | . | TRBJ1-1 | TRBV7-6 | CASSSLGQLYTEAFF | TGTGCCAGCAGCTCCTTAGGCCAACTCTACACTGAAGCTTTCTTT
. | . | TRBJ2-5 | TRBV6-6 | CASSYSRGPYQETQYF | TGTGCCAGCAGTTACTCACGAGGGCCGTACCAAGAGACCCAGTACTTC
. | . | TRBJ1-5 | TRBV28 | CASSPGWGNQPQHF | TGTGCCAGCAGTCCGGGTTGGGGCAATCAGCCCCAGCATTTT
. | . | TRBJ2-7 | TRBV28 | CASSLFGMAYEQYF | TGTGCCAGCAGTTTATTCGGGATGGCCTACGAGCAGTACTTC
TRBD2 | few | TRBJ2-1 | TRBV7-3 | CASSLRGAGTSGVNEQFF | TGTGCCAGCAGCTTAAGGGGTGCCGGGACTAGCGGGGTCAATGAGCAGTTCTTC
. | . | TRBJ2-5 | TRBV19 | CASSWDSGPRETQYF | TGTGCCAGTAGTTGGGATTCGGGACCCAGGGAGACCCAGTACTTC
. | . | TRBJ2-5 | TRBV19 | CASSTGGQETQYF | TGTGCCAGTAGTACTGGGGGCCAAGAGACCCAGTACTTC
. | few | TRBJ1-5 | TRBV7-6 | CASSLALGKAQHF | TGTGCCAGCAGCTTAGCGCTCGGAAAGGCCCAGCATTTT
TRBD2 | few | TRBJ2-3 | TRBV6-4 | CASSDTGGPTDTQYF | TGTGCCAGCAGTGACACGGGAGGACCCACAGATACGCAGTATTTT
. | . | TRBJ2-3 | TRBV11-2 | CASSLDSLDGGTDTQYF | TGTGCCAGCAGCTTAGATTCCTTGGACGGCGGCACAGATACGCAGTATTTT
TRBD2 | . | TRBJ2-3 | TRBV19 | CASSILAGTDTQYF | TGTGCCAGTAGTATCCTAGCGGGCACAGATACGCAGTATTTT
TRBD2 | once | TRBJ2-5 | TRBV27 | CASSATSGIETQYF | TGCGCCAGCAGTGCGACTAGCGGGATCGAGACCCAGTACTTC
. | . | TRBJ2-2 | TRBV7-3 | CASSSLDRINTGELFF | TGTGCCAGCAGTTCACTCGACAGGATTAACACCGGGGAGCTGTTTTTT
TRBD1 | . | TRBJ2-7 | TRBV6-6 | CASSYPQGEDEQYF | TGTGCCAGCAGTTACCCACAGGGGGAAGACGAGCAGTACTTC
TRBD1 | once | TRBJ2-7 | TRBV4-2 | CASSRETDQGVPSYEQYF | TGTGCCAGCAGCCGAGAAACTGACCAGGGGGTCCCCTCGTACGAGCAGTACTTC